Each of the 17 T cell receptor beta chains below was sequenced from the same sample in a study of vaccination and CD4 T cells after COVID-19. No antigen has been assigned to these receptors. Cultured CD4+ T cells had their DNA profiled by the Oncomine TCR Beta short-read assay. From the PCR reads, TCRdb called clonotypes with MiXCR, one entry per CDR3 protein. The sample includes 7,500 to 9,500 distinct CDR3 sequences, more than 50% seen only once; the top ten take around 21%. The treatment is: approximately nine-day PBMC culture with coronavirus spike peptide pools or control peptides (ViraFEST assay). Sequencing was performed on cultured CD4+ T cells from blood, taken after SARS-CoV-2 vaccination. The receptor source for this set is a human donor with COVID-19.

This chain joins TRBV6-2 or TRBV6-3 and TRBJ2-5; TRBD1 is a possible D gene (6 bases). Germline V gene data show CDR1 as MNHEY and CDR2 as SVGEGT. This CDR3 spans 13 amino acids. Trimming took 1 base from V and 5 from J, leaving 8 bases between them. This CDR3 is CASSYWQGETQYF. CDR3 coding DNA: TGTGCCAGCAGTTACTGGCAGGGGGAGACCCAGTACTTC.

This clonotype was counted once. This rearrangement joins TRBV7-2 to TRBJ1-6; no clear D. Germline V gene sequence: CDR1 SGHTA, CDR2 FQGNSA. This CDR3 comprises 11 residues. The V end was cut by 1 base, the J end by 13 bases, with 5 bases between. CDR3 sequence: CASSLGSPLHF. The DNA of the CDR3 is TGTGCCAGCAGCTTAGGCTCCCCCCTCCACTTT.

A word on this clonotype: The junction departs from the called germline gene at one end, perhaps through a read error. The chain joins TRBV4-1 to TRBJ1-1, with a weak D call TRBD1 (6 bases). This CDR3 has 17 amino acids. The germline V gene encodes CDR1 MGHRA and CDR2 YSYEKL. The CDR3 coding sequence is TGCGCCAGCAGCCGATCACCCGCCGGGGGGCTTGACACTGAAGCCTTCTTT. Its translation: CASSRSPAGGLDTEAFF.

This rearrangement joins TRBV11-2 to TRBJ1-2, with a possible D match to TRBD1 (6 bases). This CDR3 is built from 14 residues. Germline CDR1 and CDR2: SGHAT and FQNNGV. Trimming stripped 7 bases from V and 7 bases from J, with 19 bases between. CDR3 loop: CASTQRGGGAGYTF. CDR3 DNA sequence: TGTGCCAGCACCCAGAGAGGAGGGGGGGCTGGCTACACCTTC.

For this clonotype: Sequence at one end of the junction differs from germline and may be a read error. The J gene is TRBJ1-2, the V gene TRBV7-2; D is ambiguous. This CDR3 has 11 residues. Germline V gene sequence: CDR1 SGHTA, CDR2 FQGNSA. The CDR3 spells CASSLAGPAAF. The CDR3 DNA reads TGTGCCAGCAGCTTGGCAGGCCCCGCCGCCTTC.

The rearrangement joins TRBV20-1 to TRBJ2-1; a weak D match, TRBD1 (5 bases). Trimming took 6 bases from V and 0 from J, leaving 18 bases between them. The CDR3 spans 16 residues. In germline, CDR1 is DFQATT, CDR2 SNEGSKA (reference sequence). The CDR3 DNA follows: TGCAGTGCCCCCAACCCCAGGGTGAGCTCCTACAATGAGCAGTTCTTC. Its protein is CSAPNPRVSSYNEQFF.

The V gene is TRBV4-1, the J gene TRBJ1-5; D not resolved. CDR1 and CDR2 (germline): MGHRA, YSYEKL. The CDR3 sequence is 17 residues long. Trimming pared 1 base from V and 1 base from J, leaving 14 bases between. CDR3 residues: CASSQVVSRRSNQPQHF. The CDR3 DNA reads TGCGCCAGCAGCCAAGTGGTTTCGAGGCGAAGCAATCAGCCCCAGCATTTT.

This chain uses TRBV19 with TRBJ1-5, with no clear D. There are 15 residues in the CDR3. CDR1 is LNHDA and CDR2 is SQIVND in the germline V gene (reference sequence). V lost 1 base and J lost 7, with 14 bases in between. CDR3 sequence reads: CASSIGSGKFQPQHF. The CDR3 DNA reads TGTGCCAGTAGTATAGGGTCTGGGAAATTCCAGCCCCAGCATTTT.

The CDR3 coding sequence is TGCAGTGCTCTTGCCGGACAGGGGGCGTTGAACGAGCAGTACTTC. Encoded protein: CSALAGQGALNEQYF. V and J are TRBV20-1 and TRBJ2-7; 11 bases fit TRBD1. From germline, CDR1 is DFQATT and CDR2 SNEGSKA (reference sequence). V shed 5 bases, J shed 5 bases, and the junction held 11 bases outside the gene matches. There are 15 residues in the CDR3.

The chain carries TRBV28 and TRBJ1-2, with 11 bases lining up with TRBD1. The germline gives CDR1 MDHEN, CDR2 SYDVKM. The V and J ends lost 5 bases and 2 bases, in that order; junction bases with no gene match: 13. The CDR3 loop spans 18 amino acids. The CDR3 spells CASSLFRTGGLGNYGYTF. CDR3 sequence (DNA): TGTGCCAGCAGTCTCTTCCGGACAGGGGGCTTAGGCAACTATGGCTACACCTTC.

In its sample, this clonotype was seen a few times. V gene TRBV24-1 combines with J gene TRBJ2-5, with 8 bases identical to TRBD2. This CDR3 has 14 residues. Unmatched junction bases numbered 11, after V lost 10 bases and J lost 5 bases. Per germline, CDR1 KGHDR and CDR2 SFDVKD. The DNA for the CDR3 is TGTGCCACGAAAGGAACGGGGGGGCCTGAGACCCAGTACTTC. Amino acid sequence: CATKGTGGPETQYF.

The chain carries TRBV15 and TRBJ2-2; possible D gene TRBD2, 5 bases. The CDR3 spans 16 residues. Germline-derived CDR1 and CDR2 are LNHNV and YYDKDF (reference sequence). Trimming removed 0 bases from V and 1 base from J, with 9 bases in between. The CDR3 protein is CATSRELRVNTGELFF. The CDR3 DNA reads as TGTGCCACCAGCAGAGAGTTGCGGGTGAACACCGGGGAGCTGTTTTTT.

The genes are TRBV6-5 and TRBJ1-6, with D unclear. CDR1 is MNHEY and CDR2 is SVGAGI in the germline V gene. The length of the CDR3 is 14 residues. V dropped 1 base and J dropped 6 bases, with 7 bases sitting between them. In nucleotides, the CDR3 is TGTGCCAGCAGTTACTGGGTGCCTAATTCACCCCTCCACTTT. Its translation is CASSYWVPNSPLHF.

This clonotype was seen only a few times. The chain employs TRBV29-1 and TRBJ1-5; TRBD1 matches 8 bases. V shed 6 bases, J shed 4 bases, and the junction held 5 bases outside the gene matches. Germline CDR1 is SQVTM and CDR2 is ANQGSEA. The CDR3 has 13 amino acids. For the CDR3, the DNA is TGCAGCGTGGGGACAGGCTTTAATCAGCCCCAGCATTTT. Amino acids: CSVGTGFNQPQHF.

V usage is TRBV7-8 and J usage is TRBJ2-4; D remains unclear. V was cut by 5 bases and J by 8 bases, with 16 bases left in between. The CDR3 sequence is 14 residues long. Germline loops: CDR1 SGHVS, CDR2 FQNEAQ. The CDR3: CASSTRMVPHIQYF. CDR3 DNA: TGTGCCAGCAGCACCCGAATGGTCCCTCACATTCAGTACTTC.

The chain recombines TRBV7-8 with TRBJ1-2; 9 bases match TRBD1. Trimming took 5 bases from V and 6 from J; bases not matched to a gene: 13. The CDR3 is made up of 16 amino acids. The V gene's germline CDR1 is SGHVS and CDR2 FQNEAQ. CDR3 nucleotide sequence: TGTGCCAGCAGCCCATGGACAGGGGCTGGGCCCCATGGCTACACCTTC. This gives the protein CASSPWTGAGPHGYTF.

With respect to this clonotype: The limits of the CDR3 on the DNA are not certain, so only TCRdb's listed CDR3 is given. V gene TRBV20-1 combines with J gene TRBJ2-5; TRBD2, as called in the table, went unchecked against the DNA. The CDR3 adds up to 22 amino acids, both ends counted. Per the germline V gene, CDR1 is DFQATT and CDR2 is SNEGSKA (reference sequence). CDR3 in amino acids: CSAQAGTEAFFGQGNTQETQYF.